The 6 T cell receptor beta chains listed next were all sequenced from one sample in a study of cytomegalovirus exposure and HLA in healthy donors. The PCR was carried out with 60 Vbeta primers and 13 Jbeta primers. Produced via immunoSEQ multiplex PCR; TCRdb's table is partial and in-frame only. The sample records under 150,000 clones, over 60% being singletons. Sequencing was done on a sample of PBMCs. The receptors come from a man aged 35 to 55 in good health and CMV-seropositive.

The CDR3 bases are TGTGCCAGCAGTTCTAGGGAGGGGAATGAGCAGTTCTTC. Its protein product is CASSSREGNEQFF. The chain combines TRBV27 with TRBJ2-1; 7 nucleotides agree with TRBD2. The CDR3 sequence is 13 residues long. The V segment lost 4 bases and the J segment 7 bases; nucleotides outside the gene matches: 4. The germline CDR1 and CDR2 sequences are MNHEY and SMNVEV (reference sequence).

The CDR3 is CASSEGELTGIGSYNSPLHF. The CDR3 bases are TGTGCCAGCAGTGAAGGGGAACTCACAGGGATCGGCTCCTATAATTCACCCCTCCACTTT. J is TRBJ1-6 and V is TRBV6-1; a possible D gene is TRBD1 (6 bases). V was clipped by 1 base and J by 0 bases, with 19 bases between them. Germline CDR1 and CDR2: MNHNS and SASEGT. The CDR3 runs 20 residues.

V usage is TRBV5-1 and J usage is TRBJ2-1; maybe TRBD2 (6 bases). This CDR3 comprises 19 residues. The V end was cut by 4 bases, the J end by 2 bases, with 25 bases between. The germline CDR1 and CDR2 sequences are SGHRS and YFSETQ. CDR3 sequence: CASSGPRDFRGSPYNEQFF. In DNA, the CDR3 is TGCGCCAGCAGCGGCCCCCGGGACTTCCGGGGGAGTCCCTACAATGAGCAGTTCTTC.

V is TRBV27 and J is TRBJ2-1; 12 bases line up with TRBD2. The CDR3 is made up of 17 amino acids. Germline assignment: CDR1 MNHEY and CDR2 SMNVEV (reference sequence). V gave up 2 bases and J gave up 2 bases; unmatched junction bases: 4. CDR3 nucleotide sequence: TGTGCCAGCAGTTTACACGGGACTAGCGGGCCCTACAATGAGCAGTTCTTC. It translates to CASSLHGTSGPYNEQFF.

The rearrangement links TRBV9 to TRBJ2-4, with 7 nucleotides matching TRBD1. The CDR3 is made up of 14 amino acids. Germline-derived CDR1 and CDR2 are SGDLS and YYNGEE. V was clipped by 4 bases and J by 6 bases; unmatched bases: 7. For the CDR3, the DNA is TGTGCCAGCAGCCTAGAACAGGGGAGAAACATTCAGTACTTC. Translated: CASSLEQGRNIQYF.

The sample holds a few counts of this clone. CDR3 coding DNA: TGCGCCAGCAGCCAAGAACGTAGATACGAGCAGTACTTC. Translating gives CASSQERRYEQYF. The gene calls are TRBV4-1 and TRBJ2-7, with D uncertain. The CDR3 has 13 amino acids. Trimming left V 0 bases short and J 4 bases short, with 7 bases between. Germline values: CDR1 MGHRA, CDR2 YSYEKL.